A single sample is the source of the 29 T cell receptor beta chains below, sequenced in a study of cytomegalovirus exposure and HLA in healthy donors. PCR employed 60 Vbeta and 13 Jbeta primers. Sequenced by immunoSEQ multiplex PCR; TCRdb stores in-frame clones only, minus some. The sample holds 150,000 to 200,000 clones, around two thirds seen once. The sample was PBMCs. Receptors were obtained from a man aged 50 to 60 in good health and CMV-seronegative.

The V and J genes are TRBV6-5 and TRBJ2-2, with 7 bases identical to TRBD2. V gave up 2 bases and J gave up 6 bases; unmatched junction bases: 0. Germline assignment: CDR1 MNHEY and CDR2 SVGAGI. The CDR3 sequence is 13 residues long. The CDR3 DNA reads TGTGCCAGCAGTTACCGGGAGGCCGGGGAGCTGTTTTTT. Encoded protein: CASSYREAGELFF.

This clone was counted once. The chain combines TRBV13 with TRBJ2-2, with D possibly TRBD1 on 5 matching bases. The V end was cut by 1 base, the J end by 2 bases, with 8 bases between. In germline, CDR1 is PRHDT, CDR2 FYEKMQ (reference sequence). The CDR3 totals 15 residues. The CDR3 sequence: CASSLDRSNTGELFF. CDR3 nucleotides: TGTGCCAGCAGCTTAGACAGGAGTAACACCGGGGAGCTGTTTTTT.

The gene calls are TRBV7-9 and TRBJ2-2, with D perhaps TRBD2 (6 bases). V lost 5 bases, J lost 2 bases, and 12 bases lay in between. The CDR3 is made up of 15 amino acids. Germline V gene data show CDR1 as SEHNR and CDR2 as FQNEAQ (reference sequence). The CDR3 DNA is TGTGCCAGCAGCAACGGAGGGAGAAACACCGGGGAGCTGTTTTTT. Encoded protein: CASSNGGRNTGELFF.

This sequence joins TRBV19 and TRBJ1-6; 8 bases align to TRBD1. V lost 7 bases, J lost 9 bases, and 8 bases stayed unmatched. The CDR3 is 14 amino acids. Germline CDR1 and CDR2: LNHDA and SQIVND (reference sequence). CDR3 region: CASTTDRDGSPLHF. CDR3 DNA sequence: TGTGCCAGTACCACGGACAGGGACGGTTCACCCCTCCACTTT.

V is TRBV9 and J is TRBJ2-5; possible D gene TRBD1, 6 bases. The ends were cut back, 3 bases at V and 1 base at J, with 10 bases in the middle. In germline, CDR1 is SGDLS, CDR2 YYNGEE. The CDR3 length is 14 residues. CDR3 sequence reads: CASSAGHAQETQYF. CDR3 bases: TGTGCCAGCAGCGCGGGACATGCCCAAGAGACCCAGTACTTC.

The rearrangement uses TRBV2 and TRBJ1-5; 7 bases are a match to TRBD1. Looked up from germline, CDR1 is SNHLY and CDR2 is FYNNEI. V lost 6 bases and J lost 5; bases outside the gene matches: 10. The CDR3 runs 15 residues. CDR3 coding DNA: TGTGCCAGCAGCGATACAGGGGCCACCTATCAGCCCCAGCATTTT. This translates into CASSDTGATYQPQHF.

The rearrangement links TRBV2 to TRBJ1-1; no firm D call. The CDR3 runs to 11 residues. Deletions cut 5 bases from V and 7 bases from J, with 8 bases between. Germline loops: CDR1 SNHLY, CDR2 FYNNEI. DNA of the CDR3: TGTGCCAGCAGTTTATATAGTGAAGCTTTCTTT. It codes for CASSLYSEAFF.

This chain uses TRBV11-3 with TRBJ2-3, with 10 positions matching TRBD1. The junction had 1 base not matched to a gene; V was cut back by 1 base and J by 3 bases. Germline loops: CDR1 SGHNT, CDR2 YENEEA. The length of the CDR3 is 15 residues. The CDR3 sequence: CASSLGDRGTDTQYF. In DNA, the CDR3 is TGTGCCAGCAGCTTAGGGGACAGGGGAACAGATACGCAGTATTTT. Looking up the rest from reference TRBV11-3 and TRBJ2-3 gives the full variable domain: EAGVVQSPRYKIIEKKQPVAFWCNPISGHNTLYWYLQNLGQGPELLIRYENEEAVDDSQLPKDRFSAERLKGVDSTLKIQPAELGDSAVYLCASSLGDRGTDTQYFGPGTRLTVL.

The J gene is TRBJ2-5, the V gene TRBV7-2; possible D gene TRBD1, 5 bases. This CDR3 is 13 amino acids long. V was trimmed by 3 bases and J by 5 bases, leaving 10 bases between them. Germline V lookup: CDR1 SGHTA, CDR2 FQGNSA. CDR3 in DNA: TGTGCCAGCAGCTTCAGGGTCGGGGAGACCCAGTACTTC. Amino acid sequence: CASSFRVGETQYF.

The V call is TRBV9, the J call TRBJ2-7, with D possibly matching TRBD2 (6 bases). CDR3 length equals 16 residues. The germline V gene encodes CDR1 SGDLS and CDR2 YYNGEE. V was cut by 0 bases and J by 0 bases, with 13 bases left in between. The CDR3 here is CASSVGPSASSYEQYF. CDR3 sequence (DNA): TGTGCCAGCAGCGTAGGGCCTAGCGCCAGCTCCTACGAGCAGTACTTC. The whole variable domain, remainder taken from reference TRBV9 and TRBJ2-7, is DSGVTQTPKHLITATGQRVTLRCSPRSGDLSVYWYQQSLDQGLQFLIQYYNGEERAKGNILERFSAQQFPDLHSELNLSSLELGDSALYFCASSVGPSASSYEQYFGPGTRLTVT.

This chain joins TRBV7-9 and TRBJ1-1, with D unclear. Trimming shortened V by 7 bases and J by 5 bases, and 20 bases separated the two germline ends. In germline, CDR1 is SEHNR, CDR2 FQNEAQ (reference sequence). CDR3 length: 15 amino acids. CDR3 loop: CASTFFTAGITEAFF. CDR3 DNA: TGTGCCAGCACCTTCTTTACGGCAGGAATAACTGAAGCTTTCTTT.

The chain carries TRBV27 and TRBJ1-5; D is possibly TRBD1 (5 bases). The germline gives CDR1 MNHEY, CDR2 SMNVEV (reference sequence). V was pared by 5 bases and J by 4 bases, with 15 bases between. The CDR3 extends over 15 amino acids. The CDR3 region has the DNA TGTGCCAGCAGTAAGGGGCAGGGCCTAAATCAGCCCCAGCATTTT. This codes for CASSKGQGLNQPQHF.

V is TRBV20-1 and J is TRBJ2-7; tentatively, D is TRBD1 (5 bases). The V end was cut by 6 bases, the J end by 9 bases, with 15 bases between. Per germline, CDR1 DFQATT and CDR2 SNEGSKA (reference sequence). The CDR3 contains 11 residues. Written as DNA, the CDR3 is TGCAGTGCAGAGTTAGGGGATTCGCAGTACTTC. It yields the protein CSAELGDSQYF.

CDR3 region: CASSEPGTASYGYTF. CDR3 DNA sequence: TGTGCCAGCAGTGAACCCGGGACAGCTTCTTATGGCTACACCTTC. The chain is built from TRBV25-1 and TRBJ1-2; 7 bases match TRBD1. Germline V lookup: CDR1 MGHDK, CDR2 SYGVNS. Trimming cost V 2 bases and J 5 bases; bases outside gene matches: 8. The CDR3 loop spans 15 amino acids.

The rearrangement joins TRBV5-1 to TRBJ2-5; 10 positions agree with TRBD2. Trimming took 4 bases from V and 11 from J; bases not matched to a gene: 17. CDR1 and CDR2 from the germline V gene are SGHRS and YFSETQ. The CDR3 is made up of 16 amino acids. CDR3 in amino acids: CASSPGTSELAEEQYF. CDR3 coding DNA: TGCGCCAGCAGCCCGGGGACTAGCGAGCTCGCAGAGGAGCAGTACTTC.

Many counts were recorded for this clone. The chain couples TRBV4-3 to TRBJ2-5; D remains ambiguous. This CDR3 region has 13 residues. Between the trimmed V and J ends, which lost 0 bases and 3 bases, there was a span of 5 bases. Germline CDR1 reads LGHNA; CDR2 reads YSLEER. The CDR3 DNA reads as TGCGCCAGCAGCCAAGACAGAAAAGAGACCCAGTACTTC. This sequence encodes CASSQDRKETQYF.

The chain employs TRBV5-1 and TRBJ1-4, with TRBD1 matching 10 bases. The V gene's germline CDR1 is SGHRS and CDR2 YFSETQ. The CDR3 has 14 residues. J gave up 12 bases and V 2 bases, and 7 bases lay outside the gene matches. CDR3 sequence (DNA): TGCGCCAGCAGCTTTCGACAGGGGGCAGGAGAACTGTTTTTT. Translated, it gives CASSFRQGAGELFF.

The genes are TRBV4-3 and TRBJ1-1; perhaps TRBD1 as D (6 bases). CDR1 is LGHNA and CDR2 is YSLEER in the germline V gene. Between the trimmed V and J ends, which lost 8 bases and 5 bases, there was a span of 12 bases. This CDR3 spans 12 amino acids. CDR3 region: CASGGGGTEAFF. CDR3 nucleotide sequence: TGCGCCAGCGGCGGGGGCGGGACTGAAGCTTTCTTT.

J is TRBJ2-6 and V is TRBV11-3; 11 bases are a match to TRBD1. Germline V gene lookup returns CDR1 SGHNT and CDR2 YENEEA. The CDR3 consists of 17 residues. With V trimmed by 4 bases and J by 2 bases, 4 bases remained unmatched. The CDR3 region has the DNA TGTGCCAGCAGCTCCGGACAGGGGGCAGCTGGGGCCAACGTCCTGACTTTC. This sequence encodes CASSSGQGAAGANVLTF.

J is TRBJ1-2 and V is TRBV28; 9 bases line up with TRBD1. Unmatched junction bases numbered 9, after V lost 6 bases and J lost 4 bases. The germline V gene has CDR1 MDHEN and CDR2 SYDVKM. The CDR3 length is 15 residues. Here the CDR3 reads CASSPYRGLGYGYTF. CDR3 DNA sequence: TGTGCCAGCAGCCCTTACAGGGGGCTAGGCTATGGCTACACCTTC.

This clone showed up just a few times. The rearrangement links TRBV6-4 to TRBJ2-2; D possibly corresponds to TRBD2 (5 bases). The CDR3 is made up of 14 amino acids. Trimming took off 4 bases at V and 5 bases at J, with 11 bases between the two ends. Germline V gives CDR1 MRHNA, CDR2 SNTAGT. Here the CDR3 reads CASSVLGVTGELFF. In DNA form, the CDR3 reads TGTGCCAGCAGTGTACTGGGAGTTACCGGGGAGCTGTTTTTT.

The V gene is TRBV7-6, the J gene TRBJ2-7; 7 bases are a match to TRBD1. This CDR3 spans 14 amino acids. CDR1 is SGHVS and CDR2 is FNYEAQ in the germline V gene. The V and J ends lost 5 bases and 3 bases, in that order; junction bases with no gene match: 7. CDR3 region: CASSPGQGVYEQYF. Written as DNA, the CDR3 is TGTGCCAGCAGCCCGGGCCAGGGGGTCTACGAGCAGTACTTC.

V gene TRBV11-2 combines with J gene TRBJ2-3; D may be TRBD2 (7 bases). Germline V gives CDR1 SGHAT, CDR2 FQNNGV. Deletions cut 7 bases from V and 1 base from J, with 18 bases between. The CDR3 has 16 residues. The CDR3 region has the DNA TGTGCCAGCAACCCCGGGGGGCTAGCCGGCACAGATACGCAGTATTTT. The encoded protein is CASNPGGLAGTDTQYF.

The rearrangement joins TRBV2 to TRBJ1-4, with 8 positions matching TRBD1. With 4 bases clipped from V and 4 bases from J, the junction kept 8 bases outside the gene matches. Germline loops: CDR1 SNHLY, CDR2 FYNNEI. The CDR3 runs to 16 residues. CDR3 region: CASSAQGARGNEKLFF. The CDR3 nucleotides are TGTGCCAGCAGTGCTCAGGGGGCAAGGGGTAATGAAAAACTGTTTTTT.

V gene TRBV19 combines with J gene TRBJ1-5, with D tentatively TRBD1 (6 bases). The CDR3 runs to 15 residues. The germline V gene has CDR1 LNHDA and CDR2 SQIVND (reference sequence). V lost 4 bases to trimming and J lost 4 bases, with 14 bases between them. The CDR3 sequence is CASSTLGDTNQPQHF. CDR3 nucleotides: TGTGCCAGTAGTACCCTGGGGGACACTAATCAGCCCCAGCATTTT.

This clone was counted only a few times. V gene TRBV6-5 combines with J gene TRBJ1-2; 7 bases agree with TRBD1. Germline CDR1 MNHEY, CDR2 SVGAGI. This CDR3 is 14 amino acids long. The V segment lost 6 bases and the J segment 5 bases; nucleotides outside the gene matches: 9. This chain's CDR3 is CASRNQGVAYGYTF. For the CDR3, the DNA is TGTGCCAGCAGGAACCAGGGGGTAGCGTATGGCTACACCTTC.

The J gene is TRBJ2-5, the V gene TRBV18; tentatively, D is TRBD1 (5 bases). This CDR3 region has 14 residues. Germline V CDR1 and CDR2: KGHSH, LQKENI. With 6 bases removed from V and 1 base from J, the gap between germline ends came to 12 bases. The chain's CDR3 is CASSPQGIQETQYF. DNA of the CDR3: TGTGCCAGCTCGCCTCAGGGAATCCAAGAGACCCAGTACTTC.

Comments on this clone: The same CDR3 also results from other DNA sequences found in this sample. The V and J genes are TRBV6-1 and TRBJ2-2; the D gene is possibly TRBD2 (7 bases). This CDR3 has 15 residues. V was trimmed by 1 base and J by 5 bases, leaving 11 bases between them. The V gene's germline CDR1 is MNHNS and CDR2 SASEGT. CDR3 sequence (DNA): TGTGCCAGCAGTGAAGGGGGGGGGCGTACCGGGGAGCTGTTTTTT. This encodes CASSEGGGRTGELFF.

The J gene is TRBJ1-4, the V gene TRBV19; TRBD1 might be the D (5 bases). The V gene's germline CDR1 is LNHDA and CDR2 SQIVND (reference sequence). This CDR3 is 14 amino acids long. The V gene lost 6 bases and the J gene lost 2 bases, with 10 bases spanning the gap. DNA for the CDR3: TGTGCCAGTAGAGTTAGGGGTACTAATGAAAAACTGTTTTTT. Translated, it gives CASRVRGTNEKLFF.